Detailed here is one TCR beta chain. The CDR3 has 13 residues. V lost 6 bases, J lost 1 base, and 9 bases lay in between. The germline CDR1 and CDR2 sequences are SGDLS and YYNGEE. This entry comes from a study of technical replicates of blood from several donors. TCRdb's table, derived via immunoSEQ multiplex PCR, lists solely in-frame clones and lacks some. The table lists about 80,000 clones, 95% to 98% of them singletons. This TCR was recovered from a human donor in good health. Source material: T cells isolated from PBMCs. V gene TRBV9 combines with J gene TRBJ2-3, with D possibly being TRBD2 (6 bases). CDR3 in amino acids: CASTGDGTDTQYF. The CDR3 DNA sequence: TGTGCCAGCACGGGGGATGGCACAGATACGCAGTATTTT.